This record covers a single T cell receptor beta chain. This clone's antigen is unknown. Within one base of it there is no much larger clone, and no base qualities were kept. These data belong to a study of blood T cell repertoires in COVID-19 (TCRdb year 2020). General notes on the study: The collaborator samples originated in the United States, Italy and Spain and spanned the acute and convalescent phases of COVID-19. The material from the prospective study consisted of cDNA or gDNA derived from T cells, B-cell-depleted T cells, or PBMCs. The dataset comprised deeply sampled blood TCRbeta repertoires from subjects exposed to, actively infected with, or recovered from COVID-19. A freely available public database, intended as a resource for researchers studying the immune response to SARS-CoV-2, is where the repertoires were released. Samples came from the ongoing ImmuneRACE study (first 160 participants) plus 1,254 subjects from 6 global collaborators. Nearly every sample came with metadata listing a de-identified subject ID, COVID-19 status, age in years and sex. Where available, HLA class I and class II types were obtained from metadata supplied by the sample provider rather than from assay-based typing.

The collaborating institutions used their own protocols to collect whole blood in K2EDTA tubes. For TCRbeta analysis, collaborators shipped samples in one of three forms: frozen whole blood, isolated PBMCs, or DNA extracted from either of those sample types. TCRbeta CDR3 regions were amplified from genomic DNA using the immunoSEQ Assay, a bias-controlled multiplex PCR. The original methods were these. Nucleated cell counts per sample were estimated from amplification of reference gene primers within the assay. Sequence reads were collapsed and filtered to measure the absolute abundance of every unique TCRbeta CDR3 rearrangement. For each sample, productive Simpson clonality was calculated as the square root of Simpson's diversity index over productive rearrangements. Drawn from immuneACCESS, this table holds only the in-frame rearrangements with V and J called that TCRdb kept. Clones are partly lost; checked studies trace under half to an unresolved V gene and leave the rest unexplained. Clone size and the V and J calls come from that table; the DNA yielded D and trimming. This sample lists approximately 210,000 clones; around 80% were detected once. The biggest ten clones account for approximately 12% of the sample.

Including the terminal cysteine and phenylalanine, the CDR3 comprises 13 residues. The kept DNA is CDR3 alone, 39 bases in frame from the first base. Trimming at the junction amounts to 11 bases on V and 5 bases on J, and the germline ends lie 16 bases apart. The germline V gene encodes CDR1 SGHTA and CDR2 FQGTGA. Broad study findings and their caveats: The amount of clinical and demographic metadata varied by source and participant and was provided uncurated.

Material for sequencing was peripheral blood. The receptor chain draws on TRBV7-3 and TRBJ1-5; the D gene lacks a confident call. This TCR was sampled from a woman in her 40s with acute or convalescent COVID-19. The sequence in DNA is TGTGCCCGTGGGTTAACCCGGGATCAGCCCCAGCATTTT. Its coded protein is CARGLTRDQPQHF.